These 6 T cell receptor beta chains were all obtained from the same sample, sequenced in a study of OX40 agonist ivuxolimab in advanced cancers. Measured with immunoSEQ multiplex PCR; TCRdb has only the in-frame clones, and not every one. This table holds 50,000 to 75,000 clones, over 65% found once. The sample was CD4+ or CD8+ T cells sorted from blood, taken in a trial of the OX40 agonist ivuxolimab. The receptors were sampled from an adult with an advanced solid tumor such as melanoma, head and neck, liver or kidney cancer.

The genes are TRBV5-1 and TRBJ2-1, with 7 bases lining up with TRBD2. Trimming at V came to 4 bases and at J to 2 bases, leaving 9 bases not matched to a gene. The CDR3 sequence is 16 residues long. Germline V lookup: CDR1 SGHRS, CDR2 YFSETQ. The CDR3 coding sequence is TGCGCCAGCAGCCCGCAACCGGGAGGCCCCTACAATGAGCAGTTCTTC. Protein: CASSPQPGGPYNEQFF.

The chain combines TRBV7-8 with TRBJ1-5; D unclear. Germline V gene sequence: CDR1 SGHVS, CDR2 FQNEAQ. There are 14 residues in the CDR3. V lost 2 bases, J lost 6 bases, and 11 bases lay in between. CDR3 region: CASSLLAGGQPQHF. The CDR3 nucleotides read TGTGCCAGCAGCTTACTTGCTGGAGGTCAGCCCCAGCATTTT. Variable domain in full (rest from reference TRBV7-8 and TRBJ1-5): GAGVSQSPRYKVAKRGQDVALRCDPISGHVSLFWYQQALGQGPEFLTYFQNEAQLDKSGLPSDRFFAERPEGSVSTLKIQRTQQEDSAVYLCASSLLAGGQPQHFGDGTRLSIL.

The chain carries TRBV11-2 and TRBJ1-2, with D maybe TRBD1 (6 bases). Deletions cut 6 bases from V and 8 bases from J, with 13 bases between. The CDR3 runs 12 residues. The V gene's germline CDR1 is SGHAT and CDR2 FQNNGV. The CDR3 DNA reads TGTGCCAGCAGTTTTGCAGGGGTAGGCTACACCTTC. This encodes CASSFAGVGYTF.

The rearrangement links TRBV27 to TRBJ2-7, with 8 bases lining up with TRBD1. The CDR3 sequence is 14 residues long. Germline lookup yields CDR1 MNHEY and CDR2 SMNVEV (reference sequence). Trimming at V came to 5 bases and at J to 0 bases, leaving 3 bases not matched to a gene. CDR3 sequence reads: CASSRTGSSYEQYF. In DNA form, the CDR3 reads TGTGCCAGCAGTCGGACAGGGAGCTCCTACGAGCAGTACTTC.

The V call is TRBV19, the J call TRBJ2-1, with D perhaps TRBD1 (8 bases). CDR3 length equals 16 residues. V was cut by 5 bases and J by 6 bases, with 20 bases left in between. Looked up from germline, CDR1 is LNHDA and CDR2 is SQIVND (reference sequence). CDR3 sequence (DNA): TGTGCCAGTAGTCGAGAAACAGGGGGGGGATCCAATGAGCAGTTCTTC. This encodes CASSRETGGGSNEQFF. Full variable domain (outside the CDR3, taken from reference TRBV19 and TRBJ2-1): DGGITQSPKYLFRKEGQNVTLSCEQNLNHDAMYWYRQDPGQGLRLIYYSQIVNDFQKGDIAEGYSVSREKKESFPLTVTSAQKNPTAFYLCASSRETGGGSNEQFFGPGTRLTVL.

The gene calls are TRBV9 and TRBJ1-6; D might be TRBD1 (6 bases). Trimming cost V 3 bases and J 8 bases, with 15 bases left between them. The germline gives CDR1 SGDLS, CDR2 YYNGEE. The CDR3 has 15 residues. CDR3 coding DNA: TGTGCCAGCAGCGCGACACAGGGAGGGGATTCACCCCTCCACTTT. Residues: CASSATQGGDSPLHF.